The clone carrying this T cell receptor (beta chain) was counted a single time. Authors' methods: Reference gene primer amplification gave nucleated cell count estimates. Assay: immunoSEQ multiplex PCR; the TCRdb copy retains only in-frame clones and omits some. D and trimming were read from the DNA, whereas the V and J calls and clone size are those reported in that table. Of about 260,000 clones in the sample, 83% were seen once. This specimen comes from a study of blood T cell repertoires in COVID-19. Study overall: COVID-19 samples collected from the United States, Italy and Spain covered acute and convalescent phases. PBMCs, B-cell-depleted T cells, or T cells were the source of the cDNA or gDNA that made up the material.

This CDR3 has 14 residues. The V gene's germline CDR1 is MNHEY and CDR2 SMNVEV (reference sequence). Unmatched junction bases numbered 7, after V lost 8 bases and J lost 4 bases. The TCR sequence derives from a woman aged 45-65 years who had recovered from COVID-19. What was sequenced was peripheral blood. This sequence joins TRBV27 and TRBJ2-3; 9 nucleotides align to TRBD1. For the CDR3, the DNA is TGTGCCAGCCACCGGGACAGGGCTGCAGATACGCAGTATTTT. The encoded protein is CASHRDRAADTQYF.